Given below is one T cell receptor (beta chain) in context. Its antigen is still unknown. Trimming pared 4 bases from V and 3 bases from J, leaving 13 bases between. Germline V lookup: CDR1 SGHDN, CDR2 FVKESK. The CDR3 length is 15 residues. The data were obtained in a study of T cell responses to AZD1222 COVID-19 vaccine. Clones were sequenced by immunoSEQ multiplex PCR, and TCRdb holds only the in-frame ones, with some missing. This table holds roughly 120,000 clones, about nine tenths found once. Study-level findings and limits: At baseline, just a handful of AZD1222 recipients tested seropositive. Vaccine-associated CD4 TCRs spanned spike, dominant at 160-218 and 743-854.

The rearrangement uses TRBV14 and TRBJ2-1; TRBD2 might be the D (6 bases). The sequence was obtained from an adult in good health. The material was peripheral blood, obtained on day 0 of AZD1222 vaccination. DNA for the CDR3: TGTGCCAGCAGCCCCATAATGGGAGGCTACAATGAGCAGTTCTTC. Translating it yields CASSPIMGGYNEQFF.